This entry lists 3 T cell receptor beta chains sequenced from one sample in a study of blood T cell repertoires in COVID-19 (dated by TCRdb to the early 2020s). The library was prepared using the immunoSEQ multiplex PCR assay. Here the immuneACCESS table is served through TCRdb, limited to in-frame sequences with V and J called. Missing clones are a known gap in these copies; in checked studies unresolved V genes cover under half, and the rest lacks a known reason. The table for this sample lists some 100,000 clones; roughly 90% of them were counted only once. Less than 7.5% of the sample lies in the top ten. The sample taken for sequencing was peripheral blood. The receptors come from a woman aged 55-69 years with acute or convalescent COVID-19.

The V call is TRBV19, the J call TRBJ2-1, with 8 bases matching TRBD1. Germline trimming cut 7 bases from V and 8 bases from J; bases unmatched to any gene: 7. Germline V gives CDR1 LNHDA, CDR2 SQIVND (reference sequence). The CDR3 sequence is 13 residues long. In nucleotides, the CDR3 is TGTGCCAGTAAGGGACAGGTTCGGCATGAGCAGTTCTTC. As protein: CASKGQVRHEQFF.

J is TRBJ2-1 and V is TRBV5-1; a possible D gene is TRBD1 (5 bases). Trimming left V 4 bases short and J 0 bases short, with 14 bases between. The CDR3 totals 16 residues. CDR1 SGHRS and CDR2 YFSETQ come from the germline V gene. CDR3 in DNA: TGCGCCAGCAGCCAGTTGGGGCCGAGCTCCTACAATGAGCAGTTCTTC. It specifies CASSQLGPSSYNEQFF.

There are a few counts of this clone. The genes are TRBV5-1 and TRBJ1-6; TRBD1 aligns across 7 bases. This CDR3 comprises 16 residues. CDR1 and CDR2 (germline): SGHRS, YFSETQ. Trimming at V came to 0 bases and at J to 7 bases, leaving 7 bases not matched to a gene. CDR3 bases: TGCGCCAGCAGCTTGGGGGATCACAGGGGAAATTCACCCCTCCACTTT. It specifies CASSLGDHRGNSPLHF.